The following is a TCR beta chain sequence with its context. Trimming stripped 0 bases from V and 8 bases from J, with 14 bases between. Per the germline V gene, CDR1 is SGHRS and CDR2 is YFSETQ. This CDR3 region has 15 residues. This specimen comes from a study of blood T cell repertoires in COVID-19. For the study at large: From the United States, Italy and Spain came samples of acute and convalescent COVID-19. From T cells, B-cell-depleted T cells, or PBMCs came the material, which was cDNA or gDNA.

Per the study methods: Estimates of nucleated cell counts were drawn from the amplification of reference gene primers. Data came from immunoSEQ multiplex PCR; TCRdb stores just in-frame clones and leaves some out. D and trimming come from the DNA, and the V and J calls and clone size come from that table. The sample shows 200,000 or so clones, around four fifths of them seen only once. The V gene is TRBV5-1, the J gene TRBJ1-4, with D perhaps TRBD1 (5 bases). Sequencing was done on a sample of peripheral blood. This sequence originates from a woman between 55 and 75 years old who had recovered from COVID-19. The CDR3 reads CASSLAVGGVEKLFF. Written as DNA, the CDR3 is TGCGCCAGCAGCTTGGCCGTCGGGGGAGTCGAAAAACTGTTTTTT.